The 20 T cell receptor beta chains below were found in one sample sequenced in a study of PD-L1 blockade in urothelial cancer. Clones were sequenced by immunoSEQ multiplex PCR, and TCRdb holds only the in-frame ones, with some missing. The table lists roughly 40,000 clones, over 75% of them singletons. Regarding time point: pretreatment peripheral blood. The material sequenced was PBMCs, taken around atezolizumab (anti-PD-L1) treatment. All receptors come from a donor aged 40 or over with urothelial cancer.

The chain employs TRBV19 and TRBJ1-3; TRBD1 is a possible D gene (5 bases). CDR3 length: 16 amino acids. V was clipped by 3 bases and J by 0 bases, with 12 bases between them. From germline, CDR1 is LNHDA and CDR2 SQIVND (reference sequence). The CDR3 nucleotides read TGTGCCAGTAGTATCCAGGGCCCGAGCTCTGGAAACACCATATATTTT. It specifies CASSIQGPSSGNTIYF.

The chain carries TRBV19 and TRBJ2-7; TRBD1 matches 7 bases. The CDR3 is made up of 15 amino acids. Trimming removed 4 bases from V and 3 bases from J; junction bases left unmatched: 9. The germline CDR1 and CDR2 sequences are LNHDA and SQIVND (reference sequence). DNA of the CDR3: TGTGCCAGTAGTAGACGGGGACAGTCGGGCTACGAGCAGTACTTC. Translated, it gives CASSRRGQSGYEQYF.

This clone has only one observation. This rearrangement joins TRBV20-1 to TRBJ2-1, with D unclear. Trimming took off 3 bases at V and 12 bases at J, with 9 bases between the two ends. The germline V gene has CDR1 DFQATT and CDR2 SNEGSKA (reference sequence). This CDR3 region has 10 residues. CDR3 DNA sequence: TGCAGTGCTAGTTCGGCAGGGCAGTTCTTC. It yields the protein CSASSAGQFF.

This clone was counted once. The rearrangement links TRBV5-4 to TRBJ2-1; D not resolved. Deletions cut 0 bases from V and 3 bases from J, with 10 bases between. Per germline, CDR1 SGHNT and CDR2 YYREEE (reference sequence). The CDR3 runs 15 residues. Here the CDR3 DNA reads TGTGCCAGCAGCTTGGGGCCCACGGGCTACAATGAGCAGTTCTTC. Its translation is CASSLGPTGYNEQFF.

The chain recombines TRBV19 with TRBJ2-2, with a weak D call TRBD2 (6 bases). The CDR3 extends over 15 amino acids. Germline V gene data show CDR1 as LNHDA and CDR2 as SQIVND (reference sequence). Trimming removed 4 bases from V and 5 bases from J, with 14 bases in between. The CDR3 region is CASSTATSPTGELFF. The CDR3 DNA reads as TGTGCCAGTAGTACAGCCACTAGCCCAACCGGGGAGCTGTTTTTT. The complete variable domain, with remaining parts taken from reference TRBV19 and TRBJ2-2, reads DGGITQSPKYLFRKEGQNVTLSCEQNLNHDAMYWYRQDPGQGLRLIYYSQIVNDFQKGDIAEGYSVSREKKESFPLTVTSAQKNPTAFYLCASSTATSPTGELFFGEGSRLTVL.

The chain recombines TRBV4-3 with TRBJ2-3, with 8 bases matching TRBD2. V shed 0 bases and J 2 bases; nucleotides not matched to a gene: 10. The germline V gene encodes CDR1 LGHNA and CDR2 YSLEER. The CDR3 spans 18 residues. CDR3 sequence reads: CASSQDWVAGTLTDTQYF. DNA for the CDR3: TGCGCCAGCAGCCAAGATTGGGTAGCGGGAACTCTCACAGATACGCAGTATTTT.

The chain recombines TRBV6-5 with TRBJ1-1; D might be TRBD1 (6 bases). CDR1 is MNHEY, CDR2 SVGAGI, per germline. V lost 0 bases to trimming and J lost 5 bases, with 13 bases between them. The CDR3 is 15 amino acids. CDR3 nucleotides: TGTGCCAGCAGTTACTCGGACAGAGGTCAAACTGAAGCTTTCTTT. This encodes CASSYSDRGQTEAFF.

The V call is TRBV4-1, the J call TRBJ2-1, with TRBD2 matching over 11 bases. The trim removed 1 base at V and 5 bases at J, leaving 7 bases unmatched. The CDR3 contains 17 residues. The germline gives CDR1 MGHRA, CDR2 YSYEKL. The CDR3 loop reads CASSQGFGTSGNNEQFF. In DNA form, the CDR3 reads TGCGCCAGCAGCCAAGGTTTCGGGACTAGCGGAAACAATGAGCAGTTCTTC.

The genes are TRBV28 and TRBJ1-5; D remains unclear. The CDR3 is 14 amino acids. The V end lost 3 bases, the J end lost 4 bases, and 10 bases lay between the germline ends. Germline CDR1 reads MDHEN; CDR2 reads SYDVKM. CDR3 in amino acids: CASSFVQRNQPQHF. CDR3 sequence (DNA): TGTGCCAGCAGTTTTGTACAGAGAAATCAGCCCCAGCATTTT. Drawing the rest from reference TRBV28 and TRBJ1-5, the complete variable domain is DVKVTQSSRYLVKRTGEKVFLECVQDMDHENMFWYRQDPGLGLRLIYFSYDVKMKEKGDIPEGYSVSREKKERFSLILESASTNQTSMYLCASSFVQRNQPQHFGDGTRLSIL.

The rearrangement links TRBV7-9 to TRBJ2-2; TRBD1 agrees at 8 bases. There are 15 residues in the CDR3. From germline, CDR1 is SEHNR and CDR2 FQNEAQ (reference sequence). The trim removed 11 bases at V and 1 base at J, leaving 9 bases unmatched. The CDR3 nucleotides read TGTGCCCACCCCGGGACAGGAGGGAACACCGGGGAGCTGTTTTTT. Protein product: CAHPGTGGNTGELFF.

The J gene is TRBJ2-1, the V gene TRBV6-4, with 8 bases fitting TRBD2. J lost 8 bases, V lost 6 bases, and 12 bases had no gene match. This CDR3 contains 15 residues. Germline V gives CDR1 MRHNA, CDR2 SNTAGT. The DNA of the CDR3 is TGTGCCAGCAGCCCCCGGAGCGGGAGAGGCTATGAGCAGTTCTTC. Translation: CASSPRSGRGYEQFF.

The V call is TRBV20-1, the J call TRBJ1-1; TRBD1 matches 8 bases. The CDR3 is 11 residues long. Germline assignment: CDR1 DFQATT and CDR2 SNEGSKA (reference sequence). CDR3 in amino acids: CSAQGGTEAFF. CDR3 nucleotides: TGCAGCGCACAGGGGGGGACTGAAGCTTTCTTT.

The V call is TRBV7-2, the J call TRBJ1-4, with TRBD1 matching over 8 bases. From germline, CDR1 is SGHTA and CDR2 FQGNSA. The CDR3 loop spans 17 amino acids. The V segment lost 5 bases and the J segment 4 bases; nucleotides outside the gene matches: 12. CDR3 sequence reads: CASSRPPGGAGNEKLFF. CDR3 bases: TGTGCCAGCAGCCGCCCGCCAGGGGGCGCCGGTAATGAAAAACTGTTTTTT. Full variable domain (remainder filled in from reference TRBV7-2 and TRBJ1-4): GAGVSQSPSNKVTEKGKDVELRCDPISGHTALYWYRQSLGQGLEFLIYFQGNSAPDKSGLPSDRFSAERTGGSVSTLTIQRTQQEDSAVYLCASSRPPGGAGNEKLFFGSGTQLSVL.

The chain links TRBV7-8 to TRBJ2-1; 7 bases agree with TRBD2. Unmatched junction bases numbered 4, after V lost 2 bases and J lost 6 bases. The CDR3 runs to 14 residues. Germline values: CDR1 SGHVS, CDR2 FQNEAQ. The CDR3: CASSLHGGVNEQFF. The CDR3 DNA reads as TGTGCCAGCAGCTTACATGGGGGGGTCAATGAGCAGTTCTTC.

This clone was counted a few times. The chain employs TRBV14 and TRBJ2-7, with 8 bases aligning to TRBD1. There are 16 residues in the CDR3. Germline V gives CDR1 SGHDN, CDR2 FVKESK. The V gene end was trimmed by 4 bases and the J gene end by 2 bases; junction bases not matched to a gene: 10. CDR3 in amino acids: CASSPHRGAPAYEQYF. The CDR3 DNA follows: TGTGCCAGCAGCCCACACAGGGGGGCTCCCGCCTACGAGCAGTACTTC.

The chain has TRBV7-2 and TRBJ2-1; 11 bases align to TRBD2. Germline CDR1 and CDR2: SGHTA and FQGNSA. The V segment lost 6 bases and the J segment 6 bases; nucleotides outside the gene matches: 7. This CDR3 is 15 amino acids long. CDR3: CASSGPGLAANEQFF. CDR3 nucleotides: TGTGCCAGCAGTGGCCCGGGACTAGCGGCCAATGAGCAGTTCTTC.

The genes are TRBV6-6 and TRBJ2-1, with D perhaps matching TRBD2 (6 bases). Per germline, CDR1 MNHNY and CDR2 SVGAGI (reference sequence). The CDR3 runs to 13 residues. With 5 bases removed from V and 15 bases from J, the gap between germline ends came to 20 bases. The CDR3 here is CASSPKGTRGRFF. The DNA of the CDR3 is TGTGCCAGCAGTCCAAAAGGGACTCGTGGTAGGTTCTTC.

CDR3 protein: CASSSRLAGSYEQYF. The DNA for the CDR3 is TGTGCCAGCAGCTCGCGACTAGCGGGATCCTACGAGCAGTACTTC. J is TRBJ2-7 and V is TRBV11-3, with 11 bases aligning to TRBD2. CDR3 length: 15 amino acids. J was trimmed by 1 base and V by 4 bases; bases with no gene match: 3. Per the germline V gene, CDR1 is SGHNT and CDR2 is YENEEA.

V gene TRBV4-1 combines with J gene TRBJ1-5, with 7 positions matching TRBD1. The CDR3 totals 15 residues. The V gene end was trimmed by 4 bases and the J gene end by 1 base; junction bases not matched to a gene: 4. Germline loops: CDR1 MGHRA, CDR2 YSYEKL. CDR3 bases: TGCGCCAGCAGCCGTACGACAGGGAGCAATCAGCCCCAGCATTTT. It encodes CASSRTTGSNQPQHF.

The chain employs TRBV11-2 and TRBJ2-1; 10 bases fit TRBD2. Germline V gene sequence: CDR1 SGHAT, CDR2 FQNNGV. The CDR3 covers 16 residues. The trim removed 0 bases at V and 3 bases at J, leaving 2 bases unmatched. The CDR3 nucleotides are TGTGCCAGCAGCTTAGAGGCTAGCGGGAGCTACAATGAGCAGTTCTTC. Protein: CASSLEASGSYNEQFF.